The 2 T cell receptor beta chains given below trace back to one sample, sequenced in a study of CD4 T cells in relation to SARS-CoV-2 and coronaviruses (dated by TCRdb to about 2021). For these receptors, no antigen is known. CD4+ T cells from unexposed donors were collected before the COVID-19 pandemic (2011-2018). The EasySep CD4+ T cell isolation kit was used to isolate CD4+ T cells once the cultures had run for roughly 9 days. The library was prepared using the immunoSEQ multiplex PCR assay. The table comes from immuneACCESS by way of TCRdb, which keeps in-frame sequences with V and J called. Part of the clones is missing from these tables; in studies checked, under half for an unresolved V gene and the rest for unknown reasons. The sample profile shows about 26,000 clones; roughly 76% of them were found once. Jointly, the top ten make up roughly 20% of the sample. Sequenced input: CD4+ T cells from PBMCs, cultured in vitro. The receptors here all came from a human donor in good health.

The V call is TRBV6-2 or TRBV6-3, the J call TRBJ1-3; D may be TRBD1 (5 bases). The V and J ends lost 2 bases and 5 bases respectively, with 10 bases between them. Germline lookup yields CDR1 MNHEY and CDR2 SVGEGT. This CDR3 is built from 14 residues. The CDR3 spells CASSYDRMRNTIYF. Written as DNA, the CDR3 is TGTGCCAGCAGTTACGACAGAATGAGAAACACCATATATTTT.

This chain uses TRBV4-1 with TRBJ2-1; TRBD2 matches 11 bases. CDR1 and CDR2 from the germline V gene are MGHRA and YSYEKL. Losses at the gene ends were 5 bases for V and 0 bases for J; bases not matched to a gene: 12. The CDR3 length is 19 residues. CDR3 loop: CASSREGLAGRSSYNEQFF. CDR3 nucleotide sequence: TGCGCCAGCAGCAGAGAAGGACTAGCGGGCCGAAGCTCCTACAATGAGCAGTTCTTC.